What follows are 4 T cell receptor beta chains derived from one specimen sequenced in a study of cytomegalovirus exposure and HLA in healthy donors. Both 60 Vbeta primers and 13 Jbeta primers went into the PCR. Data came from immunoSEQ multiplex PCR; TCRdb stores just in-frame clones and leaves some out. The repertoire holds 150,000 to 200,000 clones, with around two thirds as singletons. The specimen sequenced was PBMCs. The receptors stem from a man in his fifties in good health and CMV-seronegative.

This chain joins TRBV4-1 and TRBJ2-2; TRBD1 aligns across 12 bases. This CDR3 is 17 amino acids long. The V gene's germline CDR1 is MGHRA and CDR2 YSYEKL. Trimming cost V 1 base and J 5 bases; bases outside gene matches: 5. The CDR3 DNA is TGCGCCAGCAGCCAAGCTCCGGGACAGGGGGCTACCGGGGAGCTGTTTTTT. This translates into CASSQAPGQGATGELFF.

This clone was counted once. The V and J genes are TRBV19 and TRBJ1-4, with unresolved D. V lost 4 bases and J 5 bases, leaving 11 bases between the germline ends. The CDR3 covers 14 residues. Germline CDR1 LNHDA, CDR2 SQIVND (reference sequence). The CDR3 DNA reads as TGTGCCAGTAGTACCCCGGGAGGGAATGAAAAACTGTTTTTT. Encoded protein: CASSTPGGNEKLFF.

CDR3 bases: TGTGCCACCAGCAGCCCCCGCCCTGACAGGGGTGACTATGGCTACACCTTC. This encodes CATSSPRPDRGDYGYTF. V and J are TRBV15 and TRBJ1-2; 8 bases align to TRBD1. This CDR3 region has 17 residues. CDR1 LNHNV and CDR2 YYDKDF come from the germline V gene (reference sequence). V lost 3 bases, J lost 3 bases, and 12 bases stayed unmatched.

This clone was counted a few times. This chain uses TRBV29-1 with TRBJ2-7; 7 positions match TRBD1. The CDR3 extends over 13 amino acids. V trimming: 7 bases; J trimming: 2 bases; junction bases outside the gene matches: 8. The germline CDR1 and CDR2 sequences are SQVTM and ANQGSEA. CDR3: CSAMDRTTYEQYF. The CDR3 DNA sequence: TGCAGCGCTATGGACAGGACCACCTACGAGCAGTACTTC.